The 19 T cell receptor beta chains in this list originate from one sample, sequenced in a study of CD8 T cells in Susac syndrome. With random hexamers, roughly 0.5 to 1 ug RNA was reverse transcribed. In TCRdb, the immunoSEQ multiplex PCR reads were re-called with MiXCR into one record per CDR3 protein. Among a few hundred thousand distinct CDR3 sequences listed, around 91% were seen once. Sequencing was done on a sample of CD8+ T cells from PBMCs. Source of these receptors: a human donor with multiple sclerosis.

This chain's CDR3 is CASSPDRVGTGELFF. The CDR3 DNA is TGTGCCAGCAGCCCCGACAGGGTTGGCACCGGGGAGCTGTTTTTT. J is TRBJ2-2 and V is TRBV9, with TRBD1 matching over 7 bases. Germline CDR1 and CDR2: SGDLS and YYNGEE. V shed 4 bases and J 4 bases; nucleotides not matched to a gene: 7. This CDR3 contains 15 residues.

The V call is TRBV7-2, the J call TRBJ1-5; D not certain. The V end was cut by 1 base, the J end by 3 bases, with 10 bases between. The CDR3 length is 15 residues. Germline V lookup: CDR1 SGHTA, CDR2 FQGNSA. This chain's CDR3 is CASSLGWGINQPQHF. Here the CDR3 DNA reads TGTGCCAGCAGCTTAGGTTGGGGAATCAATCAGCCCCAGCATTTT.

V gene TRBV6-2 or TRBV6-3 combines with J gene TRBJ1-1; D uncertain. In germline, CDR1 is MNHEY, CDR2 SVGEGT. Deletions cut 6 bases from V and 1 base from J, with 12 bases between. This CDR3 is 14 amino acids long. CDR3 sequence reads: CASSLTDENTEAFF. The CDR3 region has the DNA TGTGCCAGCAGCCTCACGGACGAGAACACTGAAGCTTTCTTT.

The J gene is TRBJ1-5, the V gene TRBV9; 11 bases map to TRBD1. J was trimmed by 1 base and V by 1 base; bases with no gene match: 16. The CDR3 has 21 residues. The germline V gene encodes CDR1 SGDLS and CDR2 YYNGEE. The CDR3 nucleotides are TGTGCCAGCAGCGTACTTTACCGGACAGGGGGCAGATGTAAAAGCAATCAGCCCCAGCATTTT. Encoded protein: CASSVLYRTGGRCKSNQPQHF.

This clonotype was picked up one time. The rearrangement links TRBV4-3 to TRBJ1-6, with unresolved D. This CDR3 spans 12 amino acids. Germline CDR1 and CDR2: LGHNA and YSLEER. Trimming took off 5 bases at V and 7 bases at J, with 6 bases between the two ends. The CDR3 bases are TGCGCCAGCAGCGGACGGAATTCACCCCTCCACTTT. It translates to CASSGRNSPLHF.

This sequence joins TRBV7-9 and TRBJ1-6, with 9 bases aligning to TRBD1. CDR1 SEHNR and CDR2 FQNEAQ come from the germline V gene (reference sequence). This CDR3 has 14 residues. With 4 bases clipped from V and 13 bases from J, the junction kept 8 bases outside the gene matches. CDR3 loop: CASSSFGDRDPLHF. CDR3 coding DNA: TGTGCCAGCAGCTCATTTGGGGACAGGGACCCCCTCCACTTT.

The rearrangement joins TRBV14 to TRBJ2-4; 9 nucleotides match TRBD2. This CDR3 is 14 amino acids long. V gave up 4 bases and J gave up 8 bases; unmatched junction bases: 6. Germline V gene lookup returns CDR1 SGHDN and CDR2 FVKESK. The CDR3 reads CASSPLSGSDIQYF. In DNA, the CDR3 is TGTGCCAGCAGCCCCCTTAGCGGGAGTGACATTCAGTACTTC.

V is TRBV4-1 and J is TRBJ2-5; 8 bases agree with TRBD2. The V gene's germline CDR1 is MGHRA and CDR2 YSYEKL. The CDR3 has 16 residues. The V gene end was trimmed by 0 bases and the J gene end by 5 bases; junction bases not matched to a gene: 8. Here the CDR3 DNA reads TGCGCCAGCAGCCAAGATGCGGCGGGAGGACGGGAGACCCAGTACTTC. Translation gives CASSQDAAGGRETQYF.

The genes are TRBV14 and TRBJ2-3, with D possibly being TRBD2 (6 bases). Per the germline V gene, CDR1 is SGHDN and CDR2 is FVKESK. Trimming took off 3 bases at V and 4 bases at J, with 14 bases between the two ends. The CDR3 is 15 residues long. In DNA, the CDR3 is TGTGCCAGCAGCCACGGGGGTCTCCCTTCAGATACGCAGTATTTT. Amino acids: CASSHGGLPSDTQYF.

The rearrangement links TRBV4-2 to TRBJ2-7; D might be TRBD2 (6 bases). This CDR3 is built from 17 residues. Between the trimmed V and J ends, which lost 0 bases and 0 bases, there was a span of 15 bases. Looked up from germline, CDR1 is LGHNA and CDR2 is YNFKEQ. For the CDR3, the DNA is TGTGCCAGCAGCCAAGAGTCTCCGGAGGACTACTCCTACGAGCAGTACTTC. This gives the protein CASSQESPEDYSYEQYF.

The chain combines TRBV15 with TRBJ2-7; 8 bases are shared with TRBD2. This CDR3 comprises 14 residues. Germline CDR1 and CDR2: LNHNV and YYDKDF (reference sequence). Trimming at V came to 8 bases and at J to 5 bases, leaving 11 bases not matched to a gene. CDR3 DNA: TGTGCCACCGGGAGAGGGCTAGCGGGCAACGAGCAGTACTTC. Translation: CATGRGLAGNEQYF.

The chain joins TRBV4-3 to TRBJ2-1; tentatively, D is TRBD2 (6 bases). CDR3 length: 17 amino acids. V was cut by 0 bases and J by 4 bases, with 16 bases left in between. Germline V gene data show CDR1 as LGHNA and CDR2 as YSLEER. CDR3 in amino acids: CASSQELGPGVYNEQFF. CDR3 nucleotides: TGCGCCAGCAGCCAAGAACTCGGTCCGGGGGTATACAATGAGCAGTTCTTC.

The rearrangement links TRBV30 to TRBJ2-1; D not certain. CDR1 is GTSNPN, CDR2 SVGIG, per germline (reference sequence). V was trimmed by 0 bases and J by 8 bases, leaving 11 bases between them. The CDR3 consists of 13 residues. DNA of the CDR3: TGTGCCTGGAGTGTACTTACGGGTGATGAGCAGTTCTTC. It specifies CAWSVLTGDEQFF. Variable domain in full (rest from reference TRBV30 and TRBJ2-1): SQTIHQWPATLVQPVGSPLSLECTVEGTSNPNLYWYRQAAGRGLQLLFYSVGIGQISSEVPQNLSASRPQDRQFILSSKKLLLSDSGFYLCAWSVLTGDEQFFGPGTRLTVL.

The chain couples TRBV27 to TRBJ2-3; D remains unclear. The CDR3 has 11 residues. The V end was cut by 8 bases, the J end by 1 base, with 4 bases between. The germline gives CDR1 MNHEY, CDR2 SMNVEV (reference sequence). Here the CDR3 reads CASRRTDTQYF. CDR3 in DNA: TGTGCCAGCCGCCGCACAGATACGCAGTATTTT.

The CDR3 loop is CASSRGTMSGELFF. CDR3 nucleotides: TGTGCCAGTTCCAGGGGGACGATGTCCGGGGAGCTGTTTTTT. The chain has TRBV25-1 and TRBJ2-2, with 7 bases lining up with TRBD1. With V trimmed by 9 bases and J by 6 bases, 10 bases remained unmatched. From germline, CDR1 is MGHDK and CDR2 SYGVNS. CDR3 length: 14 amino acids.

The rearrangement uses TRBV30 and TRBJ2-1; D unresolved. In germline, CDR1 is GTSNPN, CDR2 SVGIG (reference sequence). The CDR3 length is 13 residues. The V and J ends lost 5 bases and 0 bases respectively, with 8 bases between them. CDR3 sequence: CAWAGDSYNEQFF. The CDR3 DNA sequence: TGTGCCTGGGCCGGCGACTCCTACAATGAGCAGTTCTTC. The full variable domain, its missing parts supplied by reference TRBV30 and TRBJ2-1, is SQTIHQWPATLVQPVGSPLSLECTVEGTSNPNLYWYRQAAGRGLQLLFYSVGIGQISSEVPQNLSASRPQDRQFILSSKKLLLSDSGFYLCAWAGDSYNEQFFGPGTRLTVL.

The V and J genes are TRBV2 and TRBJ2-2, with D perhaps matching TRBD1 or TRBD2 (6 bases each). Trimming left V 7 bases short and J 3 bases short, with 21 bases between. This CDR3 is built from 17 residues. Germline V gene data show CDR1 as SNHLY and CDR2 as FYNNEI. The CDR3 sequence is CASIPRRGGQDTGELFF. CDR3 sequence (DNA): TGTGCCAGCATCCCTCGCAGAGGGGGGCAAGACACCGGGGAGCTGTTTTTT.

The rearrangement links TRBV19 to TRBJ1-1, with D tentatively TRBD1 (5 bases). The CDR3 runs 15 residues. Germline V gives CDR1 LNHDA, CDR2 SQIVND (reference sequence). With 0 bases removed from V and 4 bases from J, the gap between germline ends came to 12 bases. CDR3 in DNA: TGTGCCAGTAGTATAGAAGCAGGGAGGAGCACTGAAGCTTTCTTT. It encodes CASSIEAGRSTEAFF. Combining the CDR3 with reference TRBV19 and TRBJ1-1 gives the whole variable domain DGGITQSPKYLFRKEGQNVTLSCEQNLNHDAMYWYRQDPGQGLRLIYYSQIVNDFQKGDIAEGYSVSREKKESFPLTVTSAQKNPTAFYLCASSIEAGRSTEAFFGQGTRLTVV.

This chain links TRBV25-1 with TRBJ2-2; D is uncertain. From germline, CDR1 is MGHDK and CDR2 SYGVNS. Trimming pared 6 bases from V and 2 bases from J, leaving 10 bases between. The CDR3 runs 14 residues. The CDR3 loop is CASRVTANTGELFF. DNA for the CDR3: TGTGCCAGCAGAGTAACAGCAAACACCGGGGAGCTGTTTTTT.